This TCR beta chain is from a study of blood T cell repertoires in COVID-19 (dated by TCRdb to 2018 to 2021). Turning to the overall study: Samples covering the acute and convalescent phases of COVID-19 were provided by collaborators in the United States, Italy and Spain. The material from the prospective study consisted of cDNA or gDNA derived from T cells, B-cell-depleted T cells, or PBMCs. The sample metadata nearly always contained a de-identified subject ID, COVID-19 status, age in years and sex. Where available, HLA class I and class II types were obtained from metadata supplied by the sample provider rather than from assay-based typing. The dataset comprised deeply sampled blood TCRbeta repertoires from subjects exposed to, actively infected with, or recovered from COVID-19. A freely available public database, intended as a resource for researchers studying the immune response to SARS-CoV-2, is where the repertoires were released. The samples were drawn from the first 160 participants of the ongoing ImmuneRACE study and from over 950 subjects provided by 6 global collaborators.

TCRbeta CDR3 regions were amplified from genomic DNA using the immunoSEQ Assay, a bias-controlled multiplex PCR. The authors' analysis ran thus. Within the assay, amplification of reference gene primers was used to estimate how many nucleated cells each sample contained. Sequence reads were collapsed and filtered to measure the absolute abundance of every unique TCRbeta CDR3 rearrangement. For each sample, productive Simpson clonality was calculated as the square root of Simpson's diversity index over productive rearrangements. TCRdb took this table from immuneACCESS and kept in-frame rearrangements with V and J called. Such tables lack part of the clones; where checked against another copy, unresolved V genes explain under half of the gap, and the rest is unexplained. V and J calls and clone size are as listed in that table; D and trimming were resolved from the DNA. Within this sample are around 94,000 clones, with 75% to 95% of them counted one time only. The ten largest account for around 4% of the sample.

As for this clone: The antigen it binds to is not known. Base quality data are lacking; no much larger clone is found one base away.

Summary of the overall study and its limitations: How much clinical and demographic metadata was included differed by source and by participant, and the metadata was provided uncurated.

Whole blood was collected in K2EDTA tubes by collaborating institutions according to the institutions' own protocols. For TCRbeta analysis, collaborators shipped samples as frozen whole blood, isolated PBMCs, or DNA extracted from either of those sample types. The trim is 1 base for V and 5 bases for J, with a gap of 11 bases between the germline ends. Counted from cysteine to phenylalanine, this CDR3 has 14 amino acids. Left in the record is the CDR3 DNA by itself, 42 bases read in frame from the first base. Taken from the germline V gene (reference sequence), the CDR1 and CDR2 loops are LGHDT and YNNKEL.

The V gene is TRBV3-1 (or the pseudogene TRBV3-2) and the J gene is TRBJ2-5; a tentative D match to TRBD1 spans 6 bases. The sequenced material came from peripheral blood. The source of this sequence is a man aged 18 to 35 with acute or convalescent COVID-19. The CDR3 is CASSQVSRGETQYF. Here is the DNA: TGTGCCAGCAGCCAAGTTAGCAGGGGCGAGACCCAGTACTTC.